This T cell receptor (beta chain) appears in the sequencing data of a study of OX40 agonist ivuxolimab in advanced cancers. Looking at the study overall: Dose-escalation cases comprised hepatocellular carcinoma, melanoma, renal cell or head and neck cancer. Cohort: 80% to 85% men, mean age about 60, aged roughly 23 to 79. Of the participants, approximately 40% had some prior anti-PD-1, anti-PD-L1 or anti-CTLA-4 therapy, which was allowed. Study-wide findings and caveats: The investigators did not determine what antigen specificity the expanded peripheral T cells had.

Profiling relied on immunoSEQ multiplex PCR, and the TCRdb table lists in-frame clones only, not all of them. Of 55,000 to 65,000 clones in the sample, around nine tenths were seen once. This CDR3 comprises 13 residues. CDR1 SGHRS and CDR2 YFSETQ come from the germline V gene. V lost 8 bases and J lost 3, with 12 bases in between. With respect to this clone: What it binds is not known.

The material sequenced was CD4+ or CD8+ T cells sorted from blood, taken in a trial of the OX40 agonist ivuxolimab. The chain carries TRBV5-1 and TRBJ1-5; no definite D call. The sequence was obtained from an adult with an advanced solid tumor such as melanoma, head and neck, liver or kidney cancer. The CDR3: CASTGKNNQPQHF. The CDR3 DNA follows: TGCGCCAGTACCGGGAAAAACAATCAGCCCCAGCATTTT.